The TCR beta chain described here comes from a study of T cell clonotyping in hematopoietic cell transplantation. Study observations and caveats: At the given depth, recipient repertoires were over 97% de novo clonotypes. Broader posttransplant TCR repertoire diversity was predicted by graft donor and pretransplant recipient Inverse Simpson Index values. After transplant, recipient diversity fell while pathologically expanded clonotypes grew through day 180. CD4 and CD8 repertoire contributions could not be separated without sorting.

Germline lookup yields CDR1 MNHEY and CDR2 SVGAGI. The CDR3 spans 12 residues. V was clipped by 6 bases and J by 4 bases, with 9 bases between them. A remark on this clone: Its antigen is as yet unknown.

The repertoire was sequenced with immunoSEQ multiplex PCR; TCRdb's copy has only in-frame clones and lacks some. Of roughly 13,000 clones in the sample, roughly 64% were seen once. The origin of this receptor is a human donor who either received an allogeneic hematopoietic cell transplant for a myeloid malignancy or was a related donor (not recorded which). Some clones in this sample may be carry-over from other donors' samples. The sample comprised PBMCs. The chain recombines TRBV6-5 with TRBJ1-2; D is uncertain. The CDR3 DNA follows: TGTGCCAGCAGGGATACAGTCTATGGCTACACCTTC. Amino acid sequence: CASRDTVYGYTF.